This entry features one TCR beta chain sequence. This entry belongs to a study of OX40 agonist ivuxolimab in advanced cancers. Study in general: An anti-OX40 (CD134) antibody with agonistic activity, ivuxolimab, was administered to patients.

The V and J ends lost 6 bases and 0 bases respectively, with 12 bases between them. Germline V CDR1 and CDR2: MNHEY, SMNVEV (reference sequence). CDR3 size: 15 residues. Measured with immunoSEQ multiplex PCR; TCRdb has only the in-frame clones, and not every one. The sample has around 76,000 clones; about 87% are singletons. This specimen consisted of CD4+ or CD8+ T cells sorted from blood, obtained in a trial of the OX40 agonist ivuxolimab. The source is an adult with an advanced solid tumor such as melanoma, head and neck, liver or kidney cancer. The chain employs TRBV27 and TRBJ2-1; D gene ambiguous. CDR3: CASRPRPSSYNEQFF. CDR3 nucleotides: TGTGCCAGCAGACCCCGTCCTAGCTCCTACAATGAGCAGTTCTTC.